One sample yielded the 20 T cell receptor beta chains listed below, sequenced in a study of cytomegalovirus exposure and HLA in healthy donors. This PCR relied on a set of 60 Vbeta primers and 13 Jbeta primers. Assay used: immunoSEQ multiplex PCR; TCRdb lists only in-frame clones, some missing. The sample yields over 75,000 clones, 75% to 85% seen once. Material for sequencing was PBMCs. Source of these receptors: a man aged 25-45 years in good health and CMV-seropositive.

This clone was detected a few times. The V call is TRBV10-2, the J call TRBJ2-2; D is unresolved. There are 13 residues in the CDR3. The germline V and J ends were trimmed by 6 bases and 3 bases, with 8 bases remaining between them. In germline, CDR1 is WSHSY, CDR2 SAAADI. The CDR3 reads CASSNFYTGELFF. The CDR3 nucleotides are TGCGCCAGCAGCAACTTTTACACCGGGGAGCTGTTTTTT.

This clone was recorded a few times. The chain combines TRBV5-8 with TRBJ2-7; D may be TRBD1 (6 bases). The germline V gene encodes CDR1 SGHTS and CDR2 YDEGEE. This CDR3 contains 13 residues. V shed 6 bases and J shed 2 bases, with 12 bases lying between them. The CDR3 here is CASIPRQAYEQYF. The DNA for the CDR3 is TGTGCCAGCATCCCCCGACAGGCCTACGAGCAGTACTTC.

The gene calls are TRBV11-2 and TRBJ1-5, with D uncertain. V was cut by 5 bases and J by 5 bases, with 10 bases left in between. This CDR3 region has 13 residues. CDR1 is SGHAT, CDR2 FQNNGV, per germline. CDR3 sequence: CASSPTDDQPQHF. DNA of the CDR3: TGTGCCAGCAGCCCGACTGATGATCAGCCCCAGCATTTT.

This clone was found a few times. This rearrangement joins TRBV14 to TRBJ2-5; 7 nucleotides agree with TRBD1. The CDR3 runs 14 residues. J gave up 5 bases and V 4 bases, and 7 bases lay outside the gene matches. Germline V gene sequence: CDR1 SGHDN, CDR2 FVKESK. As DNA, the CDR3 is TGTGCCAGCAGCCTGCTCCGGGACAGTGAGACCCAGTACTTC. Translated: CASSLLRDSETQYF.

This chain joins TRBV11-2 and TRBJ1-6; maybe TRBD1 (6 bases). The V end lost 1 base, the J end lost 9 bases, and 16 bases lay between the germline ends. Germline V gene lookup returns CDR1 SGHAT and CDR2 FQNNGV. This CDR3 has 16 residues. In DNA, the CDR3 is TGTGCCAGCAGCTTAGCCGGGGCACAAGGGGGTTCACCCCTCCACTTT. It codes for CASSLAGAQGGSPLHF.

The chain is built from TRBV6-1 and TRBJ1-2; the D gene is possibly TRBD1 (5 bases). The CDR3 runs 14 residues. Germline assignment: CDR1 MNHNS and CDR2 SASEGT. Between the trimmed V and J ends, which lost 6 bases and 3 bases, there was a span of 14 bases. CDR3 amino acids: CASSRYQGDYGYTF. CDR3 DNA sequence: TGTGCCAGCAGCAGGTACCAGGGTGACTATGGCTACACCTTC.

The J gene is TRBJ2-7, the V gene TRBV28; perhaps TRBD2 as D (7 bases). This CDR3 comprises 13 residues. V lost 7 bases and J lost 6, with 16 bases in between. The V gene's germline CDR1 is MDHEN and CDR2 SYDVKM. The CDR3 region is CASIDGGRAEQYF. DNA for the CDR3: TGTGCCAGCATCGACGGGGGGCGAGCCGAGCAGTACTTC.

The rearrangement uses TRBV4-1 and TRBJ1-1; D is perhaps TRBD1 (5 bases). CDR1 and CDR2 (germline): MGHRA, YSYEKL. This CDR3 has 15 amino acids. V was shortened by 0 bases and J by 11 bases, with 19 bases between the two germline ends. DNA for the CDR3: TGCGCCAGCAGCCAAGAGGGGCAAGGTGGTGCCGGGGCTTTCTTT. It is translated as CASSQEGQGGAGAFF.

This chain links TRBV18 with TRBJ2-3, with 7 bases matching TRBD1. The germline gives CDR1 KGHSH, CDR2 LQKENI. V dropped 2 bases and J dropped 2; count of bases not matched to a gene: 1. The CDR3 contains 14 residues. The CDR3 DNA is TGTGCCAGCTCACCAGGGACAGTCACAGATACGCAGTATTTT. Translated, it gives CASSPGTVTDTQYF.

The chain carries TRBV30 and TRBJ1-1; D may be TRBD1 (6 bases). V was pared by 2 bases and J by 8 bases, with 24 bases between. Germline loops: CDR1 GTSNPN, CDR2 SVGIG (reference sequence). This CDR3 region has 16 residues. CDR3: CAWSPTGYGTRLEAFF. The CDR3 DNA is TGTGCCTGGAGTCCCACAGGGTACGGGACGAGACTAGAAGCTTTCTTT.

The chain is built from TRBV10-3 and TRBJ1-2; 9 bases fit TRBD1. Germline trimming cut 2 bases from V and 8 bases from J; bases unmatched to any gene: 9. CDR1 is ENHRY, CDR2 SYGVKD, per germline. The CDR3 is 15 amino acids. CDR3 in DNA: TGTGCCATCAGTGAGGAACCGGGACAGGGTGGAGGCTACACCTTC. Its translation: CAISEEPGQGGGYTF.

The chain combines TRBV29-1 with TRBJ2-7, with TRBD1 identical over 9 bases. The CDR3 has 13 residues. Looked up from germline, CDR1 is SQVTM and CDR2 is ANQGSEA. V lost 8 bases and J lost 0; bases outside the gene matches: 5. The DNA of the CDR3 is TGCAGCTACAGACAGGGGGGCTCCTACGAGCAGTACTTC. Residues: CSYRQGGSYEQYF.

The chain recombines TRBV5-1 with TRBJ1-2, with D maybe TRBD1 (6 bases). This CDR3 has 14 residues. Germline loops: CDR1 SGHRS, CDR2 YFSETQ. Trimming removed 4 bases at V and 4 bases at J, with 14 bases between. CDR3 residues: CASSEGQGLYGYTF. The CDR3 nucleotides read TGCGCCAGCAGCGAGGGACAAGGCCTCTATGGCTACACCTTC. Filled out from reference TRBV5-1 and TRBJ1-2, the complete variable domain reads KAGVTQTPRYLIKTRGQQVTLSCSPISGHRSVSWYQQTPGQGLQFLFEYFSETQRNKGNFPGRFSGRQFSNSRSEMNVSTLELGDSALYLCASSEGQGLYGYTFGSGTRLTVV.

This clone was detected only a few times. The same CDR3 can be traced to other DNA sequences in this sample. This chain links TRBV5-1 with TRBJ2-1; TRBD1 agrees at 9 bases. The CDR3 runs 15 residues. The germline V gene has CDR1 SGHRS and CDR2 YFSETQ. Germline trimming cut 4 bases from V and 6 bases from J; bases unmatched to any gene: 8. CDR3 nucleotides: TGCGCCAGCAGCCAGGGACAGGGTTTACGCAATGAGCAGTTCTTC. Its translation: CASSQGQGLRNEQFF.

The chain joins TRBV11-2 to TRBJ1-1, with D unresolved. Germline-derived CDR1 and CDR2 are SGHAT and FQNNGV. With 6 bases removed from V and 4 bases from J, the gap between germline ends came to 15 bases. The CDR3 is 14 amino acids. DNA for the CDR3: TGTGCCAGCAGAGGCTCTACAACGGGCACTGAAGCTTTCTTT. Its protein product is CASRGSTTGTEAFF. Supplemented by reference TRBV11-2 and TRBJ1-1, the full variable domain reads EAGVAQSPRYKIIEKRQSVAFWCNPISGHATLYWYQQILGQGPKLLIQFQNNGVVDDSQLPKDRFSAERLKGVDSTLKIQPAKLEDSAVYLCASRGSTTGTEAFFGQGTRLTVV.

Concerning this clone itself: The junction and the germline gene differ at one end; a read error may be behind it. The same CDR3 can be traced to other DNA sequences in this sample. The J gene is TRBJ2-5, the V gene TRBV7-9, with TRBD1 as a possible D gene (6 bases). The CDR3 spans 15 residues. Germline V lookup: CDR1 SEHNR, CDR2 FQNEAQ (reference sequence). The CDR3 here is CASSYRQATQETQYF. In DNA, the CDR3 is TGCGCCAGCAGCTATCGACAGGCCACCCAAGAGACCCAGTACTTC.

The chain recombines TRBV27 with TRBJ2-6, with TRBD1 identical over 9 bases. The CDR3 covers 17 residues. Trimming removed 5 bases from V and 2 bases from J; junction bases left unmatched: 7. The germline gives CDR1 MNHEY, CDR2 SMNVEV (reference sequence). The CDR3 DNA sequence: TGTGCCAGCAGTCCAGGACAGGGGTCCCCTGGGGCCAACGTCCTGACTTTC. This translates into CASSPGQGSPGANVLTF. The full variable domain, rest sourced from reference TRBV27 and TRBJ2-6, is EAQVTQNPRYLITVTGKKLTVTCSQNMNHEYMSWYRQDPGLGLRQIYYSMNVEVTDKGDVPEGYKVSRKEKRNFPLILESPSPNQTSLYFCASSPGQGSPGANVLTFGAGSRLTVL.

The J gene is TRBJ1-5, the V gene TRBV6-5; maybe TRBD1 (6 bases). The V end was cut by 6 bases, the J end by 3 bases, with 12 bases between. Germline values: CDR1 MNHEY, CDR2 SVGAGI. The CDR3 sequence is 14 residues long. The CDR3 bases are TGTGCCAGCAGCGAGGACAGCATCAATCAGCCCCAGCATTTT. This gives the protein CASSEDSINQPQHF.

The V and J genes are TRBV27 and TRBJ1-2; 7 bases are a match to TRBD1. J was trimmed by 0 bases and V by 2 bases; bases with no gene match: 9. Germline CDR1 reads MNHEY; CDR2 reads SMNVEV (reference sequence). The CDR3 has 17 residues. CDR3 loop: CASSLKGGASTNYGYTF. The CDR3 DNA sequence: TGTGCCAGCAGTTTAAAAGGGGGCGCCTCTACTAACTATGGCTACACCTTC.

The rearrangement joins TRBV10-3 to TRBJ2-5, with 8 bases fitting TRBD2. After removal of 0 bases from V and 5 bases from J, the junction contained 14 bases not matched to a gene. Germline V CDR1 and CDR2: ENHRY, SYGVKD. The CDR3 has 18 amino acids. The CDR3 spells CAISESFPAGAGGETQYF. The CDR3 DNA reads TGTGCCATCAGTGAGTCCTTCCCAGCGGGAGCTGGGGGTGAGACCCAGTACTTC.